Reported below is one TCR beta chain. What it recognizes is unknown. This entry belongs to a study of shared clonotypes between healthy human individuals. Study results and caveats: Investigators collected only blood, and repertoires in tissues likely differ. Of the naive CD4 clonotypes, about 5.4% were shared across a few donors.

Generated by immunoSEQ multiplex PCR, the TCRdb table keeps only in-frame clones and is missing some. The table lists about a million clones, roughly 80% of them singletons. Researchers partitioned CD4+ cells into CD45RA+ naive and CD45RA-negative memory subsets. Germline CDR1 is SGHDT and CDR2 is YYEEEE. This CDR3 spans 13 amino acids. Losses at the gene ends were 5 bases for V and 5 bases for J; bases not matched to a gene: 6. Sequences were obtained from memory CD4+ T cells from PBMCs. The sample's subset: CD45RA-negative fraction. The rearrangement uses TRBV5-6 and TRBJ2-5, with TRBD1 matching 7 bases. The clonotype comes from a man between 18 and 29 years old in good health. Some clones in this sample may be carry-over from other donors' samples. CDR3 in amino acids: CASSRTGWETQYF. The CDR3 DNA reads TGTGCCAGCAGTCGGACAGGCTGGGAGACCCAGTACTTC.